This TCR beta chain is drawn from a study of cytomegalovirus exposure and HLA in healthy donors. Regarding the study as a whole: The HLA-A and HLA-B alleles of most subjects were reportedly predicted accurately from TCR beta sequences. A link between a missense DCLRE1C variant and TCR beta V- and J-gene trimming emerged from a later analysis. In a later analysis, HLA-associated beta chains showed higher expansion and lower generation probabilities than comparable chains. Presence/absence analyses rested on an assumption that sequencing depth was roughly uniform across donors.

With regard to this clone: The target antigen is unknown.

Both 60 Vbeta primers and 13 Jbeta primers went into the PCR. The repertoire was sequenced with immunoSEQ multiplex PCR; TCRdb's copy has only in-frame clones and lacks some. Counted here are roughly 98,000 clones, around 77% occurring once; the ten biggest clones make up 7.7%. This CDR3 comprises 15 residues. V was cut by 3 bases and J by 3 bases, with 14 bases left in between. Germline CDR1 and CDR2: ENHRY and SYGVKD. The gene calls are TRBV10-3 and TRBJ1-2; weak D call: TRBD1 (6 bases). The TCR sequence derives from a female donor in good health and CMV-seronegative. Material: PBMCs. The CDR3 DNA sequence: TGTGCCATCAGTGACAGGGGCGTAAAGGACTATGGCTACACCTTC. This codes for CAISDRGVKDYGYTF.